This T cell receptor (beta chain) was captured in a study of OX40 agonist ivuxolimab in advanced cancers. Across the whole study: An agonistic anti-OX40 (CD134) antibody, ivuxolimab, was used to treat the patients. Whole-study findings and limits: Patients with a partial response at 0.1-3.0 mg/kg had among the lowest clonal expansion. Several nonresponders also turned out to have low normalized T-cell clonal expansion.

Individuals having autoimmune disease history or systemic immunosuppression were not enrolled. The method was immunoSEQ multiplex PCR; TCRdb's version includes in-frame clones alone and lacks a portion of them. This sample has about 26,000 clones; about four fifths occur once, and the top ten carry 9% to 15%. The CDR3 length is 17 residues. CDR1 is SGHRS, CDR2 YFSETQ, per germline. V dropped 6 bases and J dropped 0; count of bases not matched to a gene: 11. Comment on this clone: Antigen unknown.

The origin of this receptor is an adult with an advanced solid tumor such as melanoma, head and neck, liver or kidney cancer. This chain links TRBV5-1 with TRBJ2-2; 7 bases fit TRBD2. The sample was CD4+ or CD8+ T cells sorted from blood, taken in a trial of the OX40 agonist ivuxolimab. The DNA for the CDR3 is TGCGCCAGCAACCCCTCTCGGGGGGAGACGAACACCGGGGAGCTGTTTTTT. Translation gives CASNPSRGETNTGELFF.